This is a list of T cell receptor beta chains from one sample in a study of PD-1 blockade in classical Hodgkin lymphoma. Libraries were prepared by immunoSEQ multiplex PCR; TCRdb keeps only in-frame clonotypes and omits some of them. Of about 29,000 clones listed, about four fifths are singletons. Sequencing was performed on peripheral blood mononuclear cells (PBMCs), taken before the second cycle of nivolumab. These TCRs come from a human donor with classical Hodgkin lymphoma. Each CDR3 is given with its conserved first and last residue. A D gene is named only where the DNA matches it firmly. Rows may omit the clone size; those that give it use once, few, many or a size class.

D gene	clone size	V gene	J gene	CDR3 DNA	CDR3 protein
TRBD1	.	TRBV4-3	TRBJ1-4	TGCGCCAGCAGCAGACAGGGCGCAACTAATGAAAAACTGTTTTTT	CASSRQGATNEKLFF
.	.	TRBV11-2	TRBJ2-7	TGTGCCAGCAGCTTAGATTTGGACTACGAGCAGTACTTC	CASSLDLDYEQYF
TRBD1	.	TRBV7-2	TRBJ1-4	TGTGCCAGCAGCTTCGGACAGGGTTATGCTGAAAAACTGTTTTTT	CASSFGQGYAEKLFF
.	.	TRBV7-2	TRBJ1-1	TGTGCCAGCAGCTCTCGCCGCGGGAACACTGAAGCTTTCTTT	CASSSRRGNTEAFF
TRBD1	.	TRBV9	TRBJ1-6	TGTGCCAGCATGGAAGGGGACAGATATAATTCACCCCTCCACTTT	CASMEGDRYNSPLHF
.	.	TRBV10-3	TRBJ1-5	TGTGCCATCAGTGTACAGCTCTCCAATCAGCCCCAGCATTTT	CAISVQLSNQPQHF
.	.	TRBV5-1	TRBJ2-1	TGCGCCAGCAGCTTGGGACATAACAGGGCGAATGAGCAGTTCTTC	CASSLGHNRANEQFF
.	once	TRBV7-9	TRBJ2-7	TGTGCCAGCAGCTTAGAGGGTCGCAGGCAGTACTTC	CASSLEGRRQYF
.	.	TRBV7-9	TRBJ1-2	TGTGCCAGCAGCTTAGGGAAGGAACTGAACTATGGCTACACCTTC	CASSLGKELNYGYTF
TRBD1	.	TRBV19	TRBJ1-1	TGTGCCACCCCAGACAGGGGTAGAACTGAAGCTTTCTTT	CATPDRGRTEAFF
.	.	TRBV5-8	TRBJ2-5	TGTGCCAGCAGCTTGGCCCTCACCAGGGATGTTCATTGGGAGACCCAGTACTTC	CASSLALTRDVHWETQYF
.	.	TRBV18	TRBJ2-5	TGTGCCAGCTCAGGGGTGGCCCAAGAGACCCAGTACTTC	CASSGVAQETQYF
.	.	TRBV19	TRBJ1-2	TGTGCCAGTAGTATCGGGGGGATCGGGAACTATGGCTACACCTTC	CASSIGGIGNYGYTF
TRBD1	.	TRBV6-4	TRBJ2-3	TGTGCCAGCAGAAGACAGGGGACCGCAGATACGCAGTATTTT	CASRRQGTADTQYF
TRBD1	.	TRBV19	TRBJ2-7	TGTGCCAGTAGTCCCATAGGGGGACAGTACTACGAGCAGTACTTC	CASSPIGGQYYEQYF
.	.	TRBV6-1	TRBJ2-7	TGTGCCAGCCGGACAAGGTCCTACGAGCAGTACTTC	CASRTRSYEQYF